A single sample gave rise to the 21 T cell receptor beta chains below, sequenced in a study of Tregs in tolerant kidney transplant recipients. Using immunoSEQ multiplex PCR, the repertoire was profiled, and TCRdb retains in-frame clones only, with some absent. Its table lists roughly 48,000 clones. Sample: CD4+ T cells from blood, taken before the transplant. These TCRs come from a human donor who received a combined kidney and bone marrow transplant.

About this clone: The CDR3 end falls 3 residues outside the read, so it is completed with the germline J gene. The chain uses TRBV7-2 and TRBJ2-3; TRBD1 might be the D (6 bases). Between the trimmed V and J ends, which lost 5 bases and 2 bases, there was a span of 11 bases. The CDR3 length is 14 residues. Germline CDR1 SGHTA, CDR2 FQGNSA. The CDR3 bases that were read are TGTGCCAGCAGCGCCGACAGGTCCACAGATACG. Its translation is CASSADRSTDT. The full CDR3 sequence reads CASSADRSTDTQYF.

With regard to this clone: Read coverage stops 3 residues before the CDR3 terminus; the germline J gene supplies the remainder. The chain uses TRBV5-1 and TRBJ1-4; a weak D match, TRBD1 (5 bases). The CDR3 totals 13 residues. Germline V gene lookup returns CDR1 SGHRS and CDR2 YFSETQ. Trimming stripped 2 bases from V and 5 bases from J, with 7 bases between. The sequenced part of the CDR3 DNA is TGCGCCAGCAGCTTAGGGGCCAATGAAAAA. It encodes CASSLGANEK. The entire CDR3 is CASSLGANEKLFF.

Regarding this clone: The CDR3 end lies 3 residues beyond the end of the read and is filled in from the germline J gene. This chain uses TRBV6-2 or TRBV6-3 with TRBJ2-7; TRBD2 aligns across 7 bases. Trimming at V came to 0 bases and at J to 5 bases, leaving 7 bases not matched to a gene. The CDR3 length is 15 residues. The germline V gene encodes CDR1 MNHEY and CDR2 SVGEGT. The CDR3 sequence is CASSYSERDLDEQYF. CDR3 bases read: TGTGCCAGCAGTTACTCGGAGCGGGATCTCGACGAG.

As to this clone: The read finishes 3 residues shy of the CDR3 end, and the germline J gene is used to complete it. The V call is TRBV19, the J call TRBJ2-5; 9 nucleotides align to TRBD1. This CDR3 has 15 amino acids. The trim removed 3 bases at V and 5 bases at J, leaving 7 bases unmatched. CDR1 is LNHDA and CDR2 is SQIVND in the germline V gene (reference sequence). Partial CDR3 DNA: TGTGCCAGTAGTATTTCGGGACAGGGTATTGAGACC. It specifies CASSISGQGIET. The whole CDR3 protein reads CASSISGQGIETQYF.

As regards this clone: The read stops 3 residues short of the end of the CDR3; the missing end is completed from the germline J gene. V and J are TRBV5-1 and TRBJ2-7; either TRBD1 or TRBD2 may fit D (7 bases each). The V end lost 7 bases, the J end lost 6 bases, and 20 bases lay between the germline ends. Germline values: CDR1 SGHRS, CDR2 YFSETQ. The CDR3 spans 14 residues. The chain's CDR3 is CASLEGAPGGEQYF. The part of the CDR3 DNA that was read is TGCGCCAGCTTAGAGGGGGCGCCGGGAGGCGAG.

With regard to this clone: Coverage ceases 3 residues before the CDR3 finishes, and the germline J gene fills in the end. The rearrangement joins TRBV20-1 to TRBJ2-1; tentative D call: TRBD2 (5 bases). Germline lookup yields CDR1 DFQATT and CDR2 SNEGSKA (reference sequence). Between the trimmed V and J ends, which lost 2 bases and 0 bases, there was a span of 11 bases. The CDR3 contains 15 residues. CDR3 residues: CSARKLAASYNEQFF. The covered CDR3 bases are TGCAGTGCTAGAAAGCTAGCCGCCTCCTACAATGAG.

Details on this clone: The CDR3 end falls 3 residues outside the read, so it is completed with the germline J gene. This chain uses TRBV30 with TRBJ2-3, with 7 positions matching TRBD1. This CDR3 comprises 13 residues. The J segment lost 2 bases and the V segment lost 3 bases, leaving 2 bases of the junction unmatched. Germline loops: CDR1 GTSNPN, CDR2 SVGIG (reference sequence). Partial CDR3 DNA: TGTGCCTGGAGGGGACAGCCCACAGATACG. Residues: CAWRGQPTDT. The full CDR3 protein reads CAWRGQPTDTQYF.

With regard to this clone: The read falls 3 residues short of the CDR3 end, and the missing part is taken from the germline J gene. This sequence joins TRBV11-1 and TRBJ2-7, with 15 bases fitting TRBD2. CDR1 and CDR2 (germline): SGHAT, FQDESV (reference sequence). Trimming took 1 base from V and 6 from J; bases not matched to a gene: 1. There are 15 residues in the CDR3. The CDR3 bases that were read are TGTGCCAGCAGCTTAGGGACTAGCGGGAGGGGCGAG. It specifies CASSLGTSGRGE. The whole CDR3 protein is CASSLGTSGRGEQYF.

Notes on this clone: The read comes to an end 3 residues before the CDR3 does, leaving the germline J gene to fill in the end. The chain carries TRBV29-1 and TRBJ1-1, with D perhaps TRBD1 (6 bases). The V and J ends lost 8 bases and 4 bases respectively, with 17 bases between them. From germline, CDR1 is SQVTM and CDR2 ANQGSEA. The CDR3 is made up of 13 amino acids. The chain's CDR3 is CSTLTGRGTEAFF. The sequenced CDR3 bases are TGCAGCACATTAACAGGGAGGGGCACTGAA.

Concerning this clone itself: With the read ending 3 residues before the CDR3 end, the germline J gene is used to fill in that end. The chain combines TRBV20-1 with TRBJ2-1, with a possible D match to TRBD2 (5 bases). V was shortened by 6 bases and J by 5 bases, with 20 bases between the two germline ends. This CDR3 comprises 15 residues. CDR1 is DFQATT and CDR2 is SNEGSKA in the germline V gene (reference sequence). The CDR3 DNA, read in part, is TGCAGTGCCCAAAGCCGCAGGACTGCTAACAATGAG. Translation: CSAQSRRTANNE. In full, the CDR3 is CSAQSRRTANNEQFF.

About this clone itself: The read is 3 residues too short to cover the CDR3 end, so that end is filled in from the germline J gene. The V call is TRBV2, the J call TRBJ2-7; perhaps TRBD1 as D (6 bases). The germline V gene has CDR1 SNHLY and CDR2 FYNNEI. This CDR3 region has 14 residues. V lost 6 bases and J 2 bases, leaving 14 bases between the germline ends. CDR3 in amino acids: CASRKQGPTYEQYF. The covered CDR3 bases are TGTGCCAGCAGGAAACAGGGCCCAACCTACGAG. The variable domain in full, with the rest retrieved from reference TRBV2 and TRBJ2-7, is EPEVTQTPSHQVTQMGQEVILRCVPISNHLYFYWYRQILGQKVEFLVSFYNNEISEKSEIFDDQFSVERPDGSNFTLKIRSTKLEDSAMYFCASRKQGPTYEQYFGPGTRLTVT.

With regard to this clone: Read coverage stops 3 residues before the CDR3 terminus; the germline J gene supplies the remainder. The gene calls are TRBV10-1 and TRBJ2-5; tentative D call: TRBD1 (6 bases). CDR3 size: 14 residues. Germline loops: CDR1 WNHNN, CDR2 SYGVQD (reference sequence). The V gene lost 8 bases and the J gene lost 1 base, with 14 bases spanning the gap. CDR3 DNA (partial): TGCGCCAGCTTTCGAGGGACACCCCAAGAGACC. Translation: CASFRGTPQET. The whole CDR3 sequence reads CASFRGTPQETQYF.

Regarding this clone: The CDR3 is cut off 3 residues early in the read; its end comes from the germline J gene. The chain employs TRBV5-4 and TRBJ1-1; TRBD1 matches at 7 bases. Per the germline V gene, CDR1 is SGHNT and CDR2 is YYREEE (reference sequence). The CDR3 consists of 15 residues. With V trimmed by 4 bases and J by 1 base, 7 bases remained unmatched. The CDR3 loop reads CASSKQGKENTEAFF. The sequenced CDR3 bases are TGTGCCAGCAGCAAACAGGGGAAGGAGAACACTGAA.

The DNA read from the CDR3 is TGTGCCAGCAGCAGGACTAGCGGCTACAATGAG. Translated: CASSRTSGYNE. The full CDR3 reads CASSRTSGYNEQFF. The chain employs TRBV6-4 and TRBJ2-1; 10 nucleotides align to TRBD2. Sequencing ends 3 residues short of the CDR3 end; the germline J gene provides the rest. Germline CDR1 MRHNA, CDR2 SNTAGT. The V and J ends lost 6 bases and 3 bases, in that order; junction bases with no gene match: 2. CDR3 size: 14 residues.

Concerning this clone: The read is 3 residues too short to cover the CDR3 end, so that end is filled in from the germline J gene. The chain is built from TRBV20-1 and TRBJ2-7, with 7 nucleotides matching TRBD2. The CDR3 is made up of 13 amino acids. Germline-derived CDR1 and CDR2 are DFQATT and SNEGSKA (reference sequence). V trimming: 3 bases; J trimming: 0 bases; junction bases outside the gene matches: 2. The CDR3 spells CSARTSYSYEQYF. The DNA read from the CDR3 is TGCAGTGCTAGGACTAGCTACTCCTACGAG.

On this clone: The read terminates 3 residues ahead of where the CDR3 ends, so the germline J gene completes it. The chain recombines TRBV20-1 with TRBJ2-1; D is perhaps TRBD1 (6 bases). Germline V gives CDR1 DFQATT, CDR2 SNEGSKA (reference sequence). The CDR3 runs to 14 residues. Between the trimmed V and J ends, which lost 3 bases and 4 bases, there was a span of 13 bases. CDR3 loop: CSASVAGEYNEQFF. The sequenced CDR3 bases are TGCAGTGCTAGTGTGGCAGGGGAATACAATGAG.

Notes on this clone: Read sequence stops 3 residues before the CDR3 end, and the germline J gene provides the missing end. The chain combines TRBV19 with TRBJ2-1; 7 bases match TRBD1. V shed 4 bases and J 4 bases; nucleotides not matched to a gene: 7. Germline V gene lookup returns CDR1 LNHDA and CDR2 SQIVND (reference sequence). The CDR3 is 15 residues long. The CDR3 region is CASSTPGTAYNEQFF. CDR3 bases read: TGTGCCAGTAGTACCCCCGGGACAGCGTACAATGAG.

This CDR3 is CSARDGSGRAGETQYF. The part of the CDR3 DNA that was read is TGCAGTGCTAGAGATGGTAGCGGGAGGGCGGGGGAGACC. The chain joins TRBV20-1 to TRBJ2-5; 11 nucleotides align to TRBD2. With the read ending 3 residues before the CDR3 end, the germline J gene is used to fill in that end. The J segment lost 5 bases and the V segment lost 0 bases, leaving 8 bases of the junction unmatched. Germline V CDR1 and CDR2: DFQATT, SNEGSKA (reference sequence). This CDR3 comprises 16 residues.

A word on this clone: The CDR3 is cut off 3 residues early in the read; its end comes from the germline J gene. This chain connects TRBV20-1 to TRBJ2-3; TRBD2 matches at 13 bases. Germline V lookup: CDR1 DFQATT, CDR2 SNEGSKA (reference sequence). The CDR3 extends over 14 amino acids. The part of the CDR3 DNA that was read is TGCAGCACCACTAGCGGGAGGGCCCCAGATACG. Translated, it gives CSTTSGRAPDT. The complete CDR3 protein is CSTTSGRAPDTQYF.

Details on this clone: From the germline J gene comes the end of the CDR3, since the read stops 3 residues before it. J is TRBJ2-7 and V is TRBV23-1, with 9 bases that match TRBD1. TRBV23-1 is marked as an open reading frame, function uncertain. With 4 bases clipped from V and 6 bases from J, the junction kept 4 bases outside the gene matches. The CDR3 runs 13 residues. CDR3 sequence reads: CASSPTGGGEQYF. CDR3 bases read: TGCGCCAGCAGTCCCACAGGGGGCGGCGAG.

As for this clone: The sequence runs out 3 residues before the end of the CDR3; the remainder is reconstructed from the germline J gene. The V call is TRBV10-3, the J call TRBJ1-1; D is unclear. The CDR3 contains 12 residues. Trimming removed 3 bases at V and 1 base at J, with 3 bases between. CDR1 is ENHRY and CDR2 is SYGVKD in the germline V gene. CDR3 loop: CAISEQNTEAFF. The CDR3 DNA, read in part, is TGTGCCATCAGTGAACAGAACACTGAA.